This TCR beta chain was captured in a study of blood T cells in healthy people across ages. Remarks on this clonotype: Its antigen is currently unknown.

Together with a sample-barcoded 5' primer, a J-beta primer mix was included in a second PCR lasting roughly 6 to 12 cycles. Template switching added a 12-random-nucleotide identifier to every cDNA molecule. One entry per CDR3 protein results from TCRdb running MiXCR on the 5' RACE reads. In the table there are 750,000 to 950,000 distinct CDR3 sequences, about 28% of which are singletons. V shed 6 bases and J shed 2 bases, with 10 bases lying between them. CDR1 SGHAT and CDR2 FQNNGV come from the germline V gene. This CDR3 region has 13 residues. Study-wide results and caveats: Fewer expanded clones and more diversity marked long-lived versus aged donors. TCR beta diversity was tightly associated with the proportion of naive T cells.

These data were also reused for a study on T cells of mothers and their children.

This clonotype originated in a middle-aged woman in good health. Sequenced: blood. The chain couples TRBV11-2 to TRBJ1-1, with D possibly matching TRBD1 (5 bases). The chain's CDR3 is CASSVDSNTEAFF. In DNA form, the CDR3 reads TGTGCCAGCAGTGTTGACAGTAACACTGAAGCTTTCTTT.